This TCR beta chain is drawn from a study of human T cells and chemical hapten exposure. Across the whole study: It was small differences in pooled library volume that mainly caused per-sample TCR yields to vary. Findings and caveats of the study: Once DPC sensitization occurred, TCRs above 1 in 1000 frequency showed no change.

The study's library attached unique molecular identifiers to single cDNA molecules. Per the study methods: Per-sample TCR counts ranged from about 23,224 to 690,600, median 95,638. TCRdb processed the 5' RACE reads anew with MiXCR; each CDR3 protein has one entry. These V and J calls are TCRdb output, not the study's own analysis. The data contain roughly 81,000 distinct CDR3 sequences, roughly 15% of them singletons. Unfractionated whole blood was the source of the extracted total RNA. The CDR3 consists of 16 residues. The junction had 6 bases not matched to a gene; V was cut back by 0 bases and J by 4 bases. Germline-derived CDR1 and CDR2 are SGHDT and YYEEEE. With regard to this clonotype: Its matching antigen is unknown.

This chain uses TRBV5-6 with TRBJ2-1, with TRBD2 matching 8 bases. The clonotype comes from a female donor in good health. CDR3: CASSLGSGRNYNEQFF. The CDR3 DNA reads as TGTGCCAGCAGCTTGGGGAGCGGGAGAAATTACAATGAGCAGTTCTTC.